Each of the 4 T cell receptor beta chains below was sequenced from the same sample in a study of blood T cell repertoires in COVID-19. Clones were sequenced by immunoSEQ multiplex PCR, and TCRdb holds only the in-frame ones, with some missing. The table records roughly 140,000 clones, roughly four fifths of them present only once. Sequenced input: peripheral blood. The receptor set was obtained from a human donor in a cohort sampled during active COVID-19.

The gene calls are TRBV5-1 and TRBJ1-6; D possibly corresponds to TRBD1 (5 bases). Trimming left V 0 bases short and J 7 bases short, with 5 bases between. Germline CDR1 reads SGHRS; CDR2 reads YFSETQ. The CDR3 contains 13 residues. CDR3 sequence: CASSLGQNSPLHF. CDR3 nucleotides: TGCGCCAGCAGCTTGGGACAGAATTCACCCCTCCACTTT.

The CDR3 here is CASSLAGLNGYTF. The CDR3 nucleotides read TGTGCCAGCAGCCTTGCGGGGTTGAATGGCTACACCTTC. The chain employs TRBV3-1 (or the pseudogene TRBV3-2) and TRBJ1-2; D gene uncertain. V gave up 4 bases and J gave up 6 bases, with 12 bases separating them. The CDR3 totals 13 residues. Looked up from germline, CDR1 is LGHDT and CDR2 is YNNKEL (reference sequence).

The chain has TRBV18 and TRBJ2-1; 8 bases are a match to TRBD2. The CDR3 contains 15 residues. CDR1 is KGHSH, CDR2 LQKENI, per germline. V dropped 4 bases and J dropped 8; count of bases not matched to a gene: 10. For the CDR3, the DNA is TGTGCCAGCTCACTCGACGACCAGACTAGCGATGAGCAGTTCTTC. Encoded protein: CASSLDDQTSDEQFF.

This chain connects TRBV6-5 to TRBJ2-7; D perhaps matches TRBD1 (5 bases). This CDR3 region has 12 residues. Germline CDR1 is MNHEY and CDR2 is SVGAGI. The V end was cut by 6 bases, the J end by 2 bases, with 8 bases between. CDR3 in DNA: TGTGCCAGCAGGACAGAAACCTACGAGCAGTACTTC. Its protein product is CASRTETYEQYF.